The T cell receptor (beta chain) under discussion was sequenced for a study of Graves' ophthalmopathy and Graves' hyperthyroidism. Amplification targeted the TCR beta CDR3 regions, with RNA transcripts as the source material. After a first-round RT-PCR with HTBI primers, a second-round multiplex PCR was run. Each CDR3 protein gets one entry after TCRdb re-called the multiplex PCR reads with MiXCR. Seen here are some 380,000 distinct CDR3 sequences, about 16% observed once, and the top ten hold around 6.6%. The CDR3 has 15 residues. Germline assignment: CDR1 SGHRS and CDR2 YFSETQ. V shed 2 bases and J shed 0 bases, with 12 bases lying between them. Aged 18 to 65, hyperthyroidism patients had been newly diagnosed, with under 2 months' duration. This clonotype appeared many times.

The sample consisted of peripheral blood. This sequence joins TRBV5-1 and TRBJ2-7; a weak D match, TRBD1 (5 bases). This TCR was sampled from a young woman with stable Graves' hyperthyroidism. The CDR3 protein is CASSFNPGLSYEQYF. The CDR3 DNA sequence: TGCGCCAGCAGCTTCAATCCAGGGCTCTCCTACGAGCAGTACTTC.